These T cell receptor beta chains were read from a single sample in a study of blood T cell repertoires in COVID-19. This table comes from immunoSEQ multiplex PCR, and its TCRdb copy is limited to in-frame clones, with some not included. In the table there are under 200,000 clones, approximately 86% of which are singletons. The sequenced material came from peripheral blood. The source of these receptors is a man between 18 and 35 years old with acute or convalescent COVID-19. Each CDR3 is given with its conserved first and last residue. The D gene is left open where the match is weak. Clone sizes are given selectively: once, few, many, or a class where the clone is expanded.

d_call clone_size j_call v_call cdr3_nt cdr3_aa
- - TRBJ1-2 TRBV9 TGTGCCAGCAGCTCCGACTATGGCTACACCTTC CASSSDYGYTF
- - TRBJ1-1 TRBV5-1 TGCGCCAGCAGACTACGACCGGGACACGAGGTCTCTGAAGCTTTCTTT CASRLRPGHEVSEAFF
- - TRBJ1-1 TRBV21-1 TGTGCCAGCAGCAAACCCCCTGCATCACGGACTGAAGCTTTCTTT CASSKPPASRTEAFF
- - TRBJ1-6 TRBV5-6 TGTGCCAGCAGCCAGATTCACAGGGCCACGAATTCACCCCTCCACTTT CASSQIHRATNSPLHF
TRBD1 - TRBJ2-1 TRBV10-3 TGTGCCATCAGTGCGGGACAGGGGATTTACAATGAGCAGTTCTTC CAISAGQGIYNEQFF
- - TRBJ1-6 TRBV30 TGTGCCTGGAAGGACAGTCTGAGCTCCTATAATTCACCCCTCCACTTT CAWKDSLSSYNSPLHF
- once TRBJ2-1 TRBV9 TGTGCCAGCAGCGCTTTTGCAGGATATGAGCAGTTCTTC CASSAFAGYEQFF
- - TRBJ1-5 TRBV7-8 TGTGCCAGCAGCCCGAAACATGATCAGCCCCAGCATTTT CASSPKHDQPQHF
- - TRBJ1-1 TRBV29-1 TGCAGCGTTGGGCAGATAAACACTGAAGCTTTCTTT CSVGQINTEAFF
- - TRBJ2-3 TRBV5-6 TGTGCCAGCAGCTTGGGTTGGGGAGCAGTAGATACGCAGTATTTT CASSLGWGAVDTQYF
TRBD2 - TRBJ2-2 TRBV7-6 TGTGCCAGCAGTCAAAGCGGGGAGAGGGGAAGCACCGGGGAGCTGTTTTTT CASSQSGERGSTGELFF
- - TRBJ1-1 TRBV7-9 TGTGCCAGCAGCTGGGCTAACACTGAAGCTTTCTTT CASSWANTEAFF
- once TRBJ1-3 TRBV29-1 TGCAGCGCGCAAAGGAGCTCTGGAAACACCATATATTTT CSAQRSSGNTIYF
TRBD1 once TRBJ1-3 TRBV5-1 TGCGCCAGCAGCCGGGGACAGGGGGCTTCGGGAAACACCATATATTTT CASSRGQGASGNTIYF
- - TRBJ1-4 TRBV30 TGTGCCTGGAGTGATGGGAGGGCTAATGAAAAACTGTTTTTT CAWSDGRANEKLFF
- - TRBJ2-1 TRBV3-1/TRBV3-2 TGTGCCAGCAGCCACCGGGGGGCCCCAATGGAGCAGTTCTTC CASSHRGAPMEQFF
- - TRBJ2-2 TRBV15 TGTGCCACCAGCAGAGATCGGGGAGACACCGGGGAGCTGTTTTTT CATSRDRGDTGELFF
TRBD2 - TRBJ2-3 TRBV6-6 TGTGCCAGCAGCCAGCTAGCGGGGGGCGCAGATACGCAGTATTTT CASSQLAGGADTQYF
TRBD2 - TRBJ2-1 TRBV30 TGTGCCTGGAGTCGGACTAGCGGGGGGGCGCCCTACAATGAGCAGTTCTTC CAWSRTSGGAPYNEQFF
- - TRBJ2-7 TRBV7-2 TGTGCCAGCAGCTTTACAGGGCTCTACGAGCAGTACTTC CASSFTGLYEQYF
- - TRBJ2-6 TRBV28 TGTGCCAGCAGCCGAGACAGCTCTGGGGCCAACGTCCTGACTTTC CASSRDSSGANVLTF
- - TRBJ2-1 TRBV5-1 TGCGCCAGCAGCTTCGGGGGCAATGAGCAGTTCTTC CASSFGGNEQFF
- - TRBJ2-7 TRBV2 TGTGCCACCCGTGCGCAGGGCAACGAGCAGTACTTC CATRAQGNEQYF
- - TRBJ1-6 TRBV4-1 TGCGCCAGCAGTAGAATCGACAGTGATAATTCACCCCTCCACTTT CASSRIDSDNSPLHF
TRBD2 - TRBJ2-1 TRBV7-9 TGTGCCAGCAGCTCGCCTGGCCTAGCGGGGAGGGATGAGCAGTTCTTC CASSSPGLAGRDEQFF
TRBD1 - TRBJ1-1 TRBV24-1 TGTGCCACCAGTGACGGCACGACAGGGAGGACTTTCTTT CATSDGTTGRTFF
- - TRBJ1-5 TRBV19 TGTGCCAGTAGTGGAGGACAGCCCCAGCATTTT CASSGGQPQHF
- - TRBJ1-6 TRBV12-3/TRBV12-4 TGTGCCAGCAGCCGGGATTCACCCCTCCACTTT CASSRDSPLHF
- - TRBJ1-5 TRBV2 TGTGCCAGCAGTGAGGGTTTGGGAAGCGGCCGGGGGCAGCCCCAGCATTTT CASSEGLGSGRGQPQHF
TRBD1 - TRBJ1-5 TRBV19 TGTGCCAGTACCCAAGGAGGGGGCTTGGATCAGCCCCAGCATTTT CASTQGGGLDQPQHF
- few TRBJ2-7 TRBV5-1 TGCGCCAGCAGCTTGACAGGCGACTACGAGCAGTACTTC CASSLTGDYEQYF
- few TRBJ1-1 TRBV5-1 TGCGCCAGCAGCAACGGACAGAAGAACACTGAAGCTTTCTTT CASSNGQKNTEAFF
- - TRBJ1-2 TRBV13 TGTGCCACCGACGGGGACTACTACTATGGCTACACCTTC CATDGDYYYGYTF
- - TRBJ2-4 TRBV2 TGTGCCAGCAGAGAACAGGGTTTAGCCAAAAACATTCAGTACTTC CASREQGLAKNIQYF
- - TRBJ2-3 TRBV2 TGTGCCAGCAAACCGGGACTTCCAGATACGCAGTATTTT CASKPGLPDTQYF
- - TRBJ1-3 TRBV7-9 TGTGCCAGCAGCCATGGAAACACCATATATTTT CASSHGNTIYF
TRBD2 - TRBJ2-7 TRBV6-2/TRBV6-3 TGTGCCAGCAGTTACATCCTAGCGGGGGGCCGCTACGAGCAGTACTTC CASSYILAGGRYEQYF
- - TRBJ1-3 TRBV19 TGTGCCAGTAGTCTCAAATCTAAACAGGACTACTCTGGAAACACCATATATTTT CASSLKSKQDYSGNTIYF
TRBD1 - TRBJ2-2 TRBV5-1 TGCGCCAGCAGCAGGGGGCGTTCCACCGGGGAGCTGTTTTTT CASSRGRSTGELFF
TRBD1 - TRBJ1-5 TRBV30 TGTGCCTGGAGCCCAGGGGGAAATCAGCCCCAGCATTTT CAWSPGGNQPQHF
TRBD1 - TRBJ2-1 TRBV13 TGTGCCAGCAGCGAGGGGACAGGTCTTTCCTACAATGAGCAGTTCTTC CASSEGTGLSYNEQFF
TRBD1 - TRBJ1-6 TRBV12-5 TGTGCTAGTGGTCTGCACAGGGGGTCGGCCTATAATTCACCCCTCCACTTT CASGLHRGSAYNSPLHF
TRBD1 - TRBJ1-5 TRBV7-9 TGTGCCAGCAGCAGAAGTGGGCCCAGGGGGCAGCCCCAGCATTTT CASSRSGPRGQPQHF
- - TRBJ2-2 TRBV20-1 TGCAGTGCTAGTATCGCGAACACCGGGGAGCTGTTTTTT CSASIANTGELFF
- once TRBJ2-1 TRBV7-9 TGTGCCAGCAGCCCGCCTGGGGCCGGTGAGCAGTTCTTC CASSPPGAGEQFF
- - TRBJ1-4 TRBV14 TGTGCCAGCAGCCAGGTCACAGCAACTAATGAAAAACTGTTTTTT CASSQVTATNEKLFF
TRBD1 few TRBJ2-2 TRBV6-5 TGTGCCAGCAGGATGGGACAGTCGAGCACCGGGGAGCTGTTTTTT CASRMGQSSTGELFF
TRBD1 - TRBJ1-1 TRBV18 TGTGCCAGCTCACCGGACAGGGCTGGGGGCACTGAAGCTTTCTTT CASSPDRAGGTEAFF
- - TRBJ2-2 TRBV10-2 TGCGCCAGCCGACAGGATAAGTTAGGGTTGAACACCGGGGAGCTGTTTTTT CASRQDKLGLNTGELFF
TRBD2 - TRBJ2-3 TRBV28 TGTGCCAGCAGTCCTAGGGGGACTAGCGGATACACAGATACGCAGTATTTT CASSPRGTSGYTDTQYF
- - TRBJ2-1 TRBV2 TGTGCCAGCAGTGTGAGCAATGAGCAGTTCTTC CASSVSNEQFF
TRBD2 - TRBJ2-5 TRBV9 TGTGCCAGCAGCACCCTAGCGGGGGGGGCCGTCGAGACCCAGTACTTC CASSTLAGGAVETQYF
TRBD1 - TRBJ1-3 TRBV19 TGTGCCAGTAGTGAACGGGGACAGATCTCTGGAAACACCATATATTTT CASSERGQISGNTIYF